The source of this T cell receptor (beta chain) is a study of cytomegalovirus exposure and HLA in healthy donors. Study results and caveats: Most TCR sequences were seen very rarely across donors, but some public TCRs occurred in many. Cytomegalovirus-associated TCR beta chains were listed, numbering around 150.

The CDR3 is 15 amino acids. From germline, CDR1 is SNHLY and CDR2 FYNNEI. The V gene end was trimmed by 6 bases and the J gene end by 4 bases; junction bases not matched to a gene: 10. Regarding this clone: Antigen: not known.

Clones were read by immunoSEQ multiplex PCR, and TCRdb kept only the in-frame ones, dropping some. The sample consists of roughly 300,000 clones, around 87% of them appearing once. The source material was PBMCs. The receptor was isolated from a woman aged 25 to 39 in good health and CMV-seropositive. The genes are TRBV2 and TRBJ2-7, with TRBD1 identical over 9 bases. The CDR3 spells CASSDPGQGIYEQYF. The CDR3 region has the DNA TGTGCCAGCAGCGACCCGGGACAGGGAATATACGAGCAGTACTTC.